This T cell receptor beta chain originates from a study of vaccination and CD4 T cells after COVID-19. On the study more broadly: SARS-CoV-2 PCR on nasal swabs had been positive for the convalescent patients; under 10 were mild and one was severe. Four females and six males made up the convalescents, two of whom were Hispanic. The stimulating agents, overlapping spike peptides, came from SARS-CoV-2, HCoV-NL63, HCoV-OC43 and HCoV-229E.

The treatment denotes: roughly 10-day PBMC culture with coronavirus spike peptide pools or control peptides (ViraFEST assay). V was pared by 7 bases and J by 3 bases, with 12 bases between. Per germline, CDR1 MNHEY and CDR2 SMNVEV (reference sequence). The CDR3 has 13 amino acids. As regards this clonotype: The antigen is undetermined.

Sequencing of DNA taken from cultured CD4+ T cells relied on the Oncomine TCR Beta short-read assay. TCRdb independently ran MiXCR on the PCR reads; one entry per CDR3 protein. The profile shows about 20,000 distinct CDR3 sequences, 60% of them singletons. The rearrangement joins TRBV27 to TRBJ1-2; the D gene is possibly TRBD1 (5 bases). This clonotype was sampled from a human donor who had recovered from COVID-19. Sequencing used CD4+ T cells from blood, cultured in vitro, obtained after SARS-CoV-2 vaccination. This CDR3 is CASKNGADYGYTF. CDR3 bases: TGTGCCAGCAAGAATGGGGCGGACTATGGCTACACCTTC.